Listed here are 15 T cell receptor beta chains from one sample, sequenced in a study of T cell responses to AZD1222 COVID-19 vaccine (dated by TCRdb to the early 2020s). Library method: the immunoSEQ multiplex PCR assay. Not all clones reach the TCRdb copy of this immuneACCESS table, which keeps in-frame sequences only. Checked studies attribute under half of the gap to unresolved V genes and leave the rest unexplained. This sample has about 75,000 clones in its table, and about 91% of those were observed once. The ten largest clones add up to 10% of the sample. In light of the paper, this sample's time point label describes: about 28 days (+/-7) after the second vaccine dose. The label giving this sample's treatment or condition can be read as: meningococcal conjugate vaccine given as trial control. Sequenced material: peripheral blood, taken 28 days after the second dose of the MenACWY control vaccine. The origin of the receptors is an adult who received the MenACWY meningococcal vaccine as a control.

Notes on this clone: The junction and the germline gene differ at one end; a read error may be behind it. The V gene is TRBV7-8, the J gene TRBJ2-5; 7 positions match TRBD2. CDR1 and CDR2 from the germline V gene are SGHVS and FQNEAQ. The CDR3 totals 15 residues. CDR3 bases: TGTGCCAGCAGCTTGAGCGGGACCCTGCAAGAGACCCGGTACTTC. It translates to CASSLSGTLQETRYF.

The chain has TRBV27 and TRBJ2-4, with 10 bases aligning to TRBD2. The CDR3 is 17 amino acids. Germline V CDR1 and CDR2: MNHEY, SMNVEV (reference sequence). The trim removed 8 bases at V and 3 bases at J, leaving 13 bases unmatched. The DNA for the CDR3 is TGTGCCAGCCACCCTAGCGGGGGCCGGGCCCGCAAAAACATTCAGTACTTC. It encodes CASHPSGGRARKNIQYF.

V and J are TRBV6-2 or TRBV6-3 and TRBJ1-2, with D unresolved. Between the trimmed V and J ends, which lost 0 bases and 5 bases, there was a span of 13 bases. CDR1 is MNHEY, CDR2 SVGEGT, per germline. The CDR3 is 15 amino acids. The CDR3 spells CASSYSGVEGYGYTF. In nucleotides, the CDR3 is TGTGCCAGCAGTTACTCTGGCGTCGAGGGATATGGCTACACCTTC.

By frequency in the sample, this clone is medium-sized (0.01 to 0.1%). The rearrangement joins TRBV19 to TRBJ2-1, with D possibly TRBD2 on 6 matching bases. This CDR3 is 16 amino acids long. Germline CDR1 LNHDA, CDR2 SQIVND (reference sequence). The V and J ends lost 1 base and 3 bases respectively, with 13 bases between them. The CDR3 nucleotides read TGTGCCAGTAGTATAGTGGAGGGCGCTTACTACAATGAGCAGTTCTTC. The encoded protein is CASSIVEGAYYNEQFF.

The gene calls are TRBV3-1 (or the pseudogene TRBV3-2) and TRBJ1-2; 9 bases line up with TRBD1. The CDR3 extends over 16 amino acids. CDR1 is LGHDT and CDR2 is YNNKEL in the germline V gene (reference sequence). V was clipped by 1 base and J by 2 bases; unmatched bases: 5. CDR3 residues: CASSQVDRGLNYGYTF. Written as DNA, the CDR3 is TGTGCCAGCAGCCAAGTGGACAGGGGACTGAACTATGGCTACACCTTC.

This chain joins TRBV11-3 and TRBJ2-5; 15 nucleotides agree with TRBD2. In germline, CDR1 is SGHNT, CDR2 YENEEA. This CDR3 region has 15 residues. Losses at the gene ends were 5 bases for V and 5 bases for J; bases not matched to a gene: 3. CDR3 DNA sequence: TGTGCCAGCAGCCAAGGACTAGCGGGGGGGGAGACCCAGTACTTC. Protein: CASSQGLAGGETQYF.

The chain employs TRBV20-1 and TRBJ2-7, with TRBD1 as a possible D gene (5 bases). Germline V CDR1 and CDR2: DFQATT, SNEGSKA (reference sequence). The CDR3 has 11 residues. The V and J ends lost 3 bases and 3 bases respectively, with 6 bases between them. The CDR3 sequence is CSARGLYEQYF. In DNA form, the CDR3 reads TGCAGTGCTAGGGGGCTCTACGAGCAGTACTTC.

The genes are TRBV6-2 or TRBV6-3 and TRBJ1-6; D is unresolved. V shed 2 bases and J shed 5 bases, with 4 bases lying between them. The germline V gene encodes CDR1 MNHEY and CDR2 SVGEGT. This CDR3 has 13 amino acids. The CDR3 DNA is TGTGCCAGCAGTTACAGGGATAATTCACCCCTCCACTTT. This gives the protein CASSYRDNSPLHF.

The genes are TRBV4-3 and TRBJ1-6, with unresolved D. V was shortened by 1 base and J by 2 bases, with 3 bases between the two germline ends. Germline CDR1 is LGHNA and CDR2 is YSLEER. CDR3 length equals 14 residues. CDR3 nucleotide sequence: TGCGCCAGCAGCCAAGGGCCCTATAATTCACCCCTCCACTTT. Translation gives CASSQGPYNSPLHF.

The V and J genes are TRBV5-1 and TRBJ1-2; 10 bases fit TRBD1. Trimming cost V 5 bases and J 8 bases; bases outside gene matches: 3. The CDR3 runs to 12 residues. Germline V gene sequence: CDR1 SGHRS, CDR2 YFSETQ. This chain's CDR3 is CASRGQGTGYTF. For the CDR3, the DNA is TGCGCCAGCAGGGGACAGGGGACCGGCTACACCTTC.

The CDR3 DNA follows: TGCGCCAGCAGCTTAGGTGACAGGGAGAATGAGCAGTTCTTC. Translation gives CASSLGDRENEQFF. This chain joins TRBV5-1 and TRBJ2-1, with 7 bases identical to TRBD1. The CDR3 loop spans 14 amino acids. The J segment lost 7 bases and the V segment lost 2 bases, leaving 6 bases of the junction unmatched. The germline CDR1 and CDR2 sequences are SGHRS and YFSETQ.

CDR3 bases: TGTGCCAGCAGCCAAGGGGCCAGAAGCGCCGAAGCTTTCTTT. Translating it yields CASSQGARSAEAFF. The V gene is TRBV3-1 (or the pseudogene TRBV3-2), the J gene TRBJ1-1; D remains ambiguous. The V and J ends lost 1 base and 8 bases respectively, with 14 bases between them. This CDR3 region has 14 residues. Germline CDR1 and CDR2: LGHDT and YNNKEL (reference sequence).

Concerning this clone: This sample also contains other DNA sequences that code for the same CDR3. V gene TRBV6-1 combines with J gene TRBJ2-4, with D tentatively TRBD1 or TRBD2 (5 bases each). Germline CDR1 reads MNHNS; CDR2 reads SASEGT. The CDR3 is made up of 15 amino acids. The ends were cut back, 2 bases at V and 1 base at J, with 9 bases in the middle. In nucleotides, the CDR3 is TGTGCCAGCAGTGAATCGTGGGGGGCCAAAAACATTCAGTACTTC. Its protein is CASSESWGAKNIQYF.

V usage is TRBV15 and J usage is TRBJ2-7; a possible D gene is TRBD1 (5 bases). The germline CDR1 and CDR2 sequences are LNHNV and YYDKDF (reference sequence). V gave up 1 base and J gave up 5 bases, with 15 bases separating them. The CDR3 contains 15 residues. CDR3 DNA sequence: TGTGCCACCAGCAGAGTGCGGCAGGGTTCCCACGAGCAGTACTTC. It is translated as CATSRVRQGSHEQYF.

The chain links TRBV30 to TRBJ2-7; tentative D call: TRBD2 (7 bases). Germline loops: CDR1 GTSNPN, CDR2 SVGIG (reference sequence). The CDR3 extends over 12 amino acids. Trimming took 7 bases from V and 0 from J, leaving 10 bases between them. In DNA, the CDR3 is TGTGCCTCCGGGGGGCTCTCCTACGAGCAGTACTTC. This translates into CASGGLSYEQYF.